This T cell receptor (beta chain) is drawn from a study of blood T cell repertoires in COVID-19. Study background: Some COVID-19 samples were acute and others convalescent; all came from the United States, Italy and Spain. T cells, B-cell-depleted T cells, or PBMCs supplied cDNA or gDNA.

The CDR3 extends over 11 amino acids. With V trimmed by 4 bases and J by 10 bases, 0 bases remained unmatched. CDR1 is LGHDT, CDR2 YNNKEL, per germline (reference sequence). Using immunoSEQ multiplex PCR, the repertoire was profiled, and TCRdb retains in-frame clones only, with some absent. The sample contains about 160,000 clones, around 85% of which appear only once. The sequence came from a man in his fifties or sixties with active or convalescent COVID-19. The chain has TRBV3-1 (or the pseudogene TRBV3-2) and TRBJ2-1; 8 bases align to TRBD1. What was sequenced was peripheral blood. The CDR3: CASSPGGEQFF. Written as DNA, the CDR3 is TGTGCCAGCAGCCCAGGGGGCGAGCAGTTCTTC.